This T cell receptor (beta chain) emerged from a study of breast tumors, draining lymph nodes, adjacent tissues. This clonotype was counted ten times or more. Its antigen is unidentified. The lymph nodes were axillary draining lymph nodes from breast cancer patients. The V end was cut by 5 bases, the J end by 7 bases, with 6 bases between. The CDR3 consists of 12 residues. Study-wide results and caveats: Tumor T cell lymph node origin was a supported hypothesis, not proven. Findings are consistent with lymph node origin and intratumoral expansion of most tumor T cells. Tumor TCR diversity was below lymph nodes but above nontumor tissue.

Each CDR3 protein is one row after TCRdb ran MiXCR on the multiplex PCR reads. The profile shows hundreds of thousands of distinct CDR3 sequences, about 30% of them singletons. The receptor comes from a female donor with breast cancer. Some clones in this sample may be carry-over from other donors' samples. Material: axillary lymph node tissue. The chain combines TRBV12-3 or TRBV12-4 with TRBJ1-6, with unresolved D. As DNA, the CDR3 is TGTGCCAGCAGTCCTACAAATTCACCCCTCCACTTT. This codes for CASSPTNSPLHF.